Shown below are 26 T cell receptor beta chains from a single sample sequenced in a study of shared clonotypes between healthy human individuals. The data were produced by immunoSEQ multiplex PCR, yet TCRdb's version contains in-frame clones alone and is incomplete. The repertoire holds about 490,000 clones, 70% to 85% seen once, with about 12% in the top ten. The sample was PBMCs. These receptors all stem from a woman in her thirties or forties in good health. Some clones in this sample may be carry-over from other donors' samples.

The rearrangement joins TRBV6-5 to TRBJ2-5; D is perhaps TRBD2 (7 bases). Matching the DNA end better, TRBJ2-7 makes the J call doubtful. The CDR3 length is 14 residues. The germline CDR1 and CDR2 sequences are MNHEY and SVGAGI. In DNA, the CDR3 is TGTGCCAGCAGTTCGGGGGGCTCAATCTACGAGCAGTACTTC. The encoded protein is CASSSGGSIYEQYF.

V and J are TRBV10-3 and TRBJ1-1; D perhaps matches TRBD1 (6 bases). The V gene lost 4 bases and the J gene lost 4 bases, with 10 bases spanning the gap. Germline CDR1 and CDR2: ENHRY and SYGVKD. The CDR3 contains 13 residues. CDR3 bases: TGTGCCATCAGTGCTCAGGGGCCCACTGAAGCTTTCTTT. This encodes CAISAQGPTEAFF.

This clone was counted a few times. A far more abundant clone sits one base away, making this likely a read error. Different DNA sequences within this sample yield the same CDR3. The rearrangement links TRBV4-2 to TRBJ2-2, with a possible D match to TRBD2 (6 bases). Germline lookup yields CDR1 LGHNA and CDR2 YNFKEQ. The germline V and J ends were trimmed by 0 bases and 5 bases, with 10 bases remaining between them. There are 15 residues in the CDR3. DNA for the CDR3: TGTGCCAGCAGCCAAGACCACGGGAGTACCGGGGAGCTGTTTTTT. Translating it yields CASSQDHGSTGELFF.

The CDR3 DNA is TGCGCCAGCAAGGAGGGGGCCATAAGGACTAGCGGGACCGAGGGGACCCAGTACTTC. Protein sequence: CASKEGAIRTSGTEGTQYF. The V call is TRBV5-1, the J call TRBJ2-5, with TRBD2 matching over 12 bases. With V trimmed by 6 bases and J by 7 bases, 22 bases remained unmatched. The germline CDR1 and CDR2 sequences are SGHRS and YFSETQ. The CDR3 runs to 19 residues. Combining the CDR3 with reference TRBV5-1 and TRBJ2-5 gives the whole variable domain KAGVTQTPRYLIKTRGQQVTLSCSPISGHRSVSWYQQTPGQGLQFLFEYFSETQRNKGNFPGRFSGRQFSNSRSEMNVSTLELGDSALYLCASKEGAIRTSGTEGTQYFGPGTRLLVL.

This clone was picked up a small number of times. This chain links TRBV19 with TRBJ2-7; 7 nucleotides line up with TRBD1. The CDR3 covers 15 residues. The germline V gene has CDR1 LNHDA and CDR2 SQIVND (reference sequence). The trim removed 5 bases at V and 2 bases at J, leaving 9 bases unmatched. CDR3 amino acids: CASSVGTVLPYEQYF. CDR3 nucleotides: TGTGCCAGTAGTGTTGGGACAGTACTACCCTACGAGCAGTACTTC.

This clone was seen just once. DNA for the CDR3: TGTGCCAGCAGTCTCCCGGCGGGAGAGGGCGAGCAGTACTTC. It is translated as CASSLPAGEGEQYF. The rearrangement uses TRBV28 and TRBJ2-7, with TRBD2 matching 7 bases. CDR3 length: 14 amino acids. Germline V gives CDR1 MDHEN, CDR2 SYDVKM. Trimming took 5 bases from V and 6 from J; bases not matched to a gene: 10.

In its sample, this clone was seen once. The CDR3 nucleotides are TGTGCCAGCAGCTTAGCGGGGGGCGGTGGCTACACCTTC. It is translated as CASSLAGGGGYTF. The chain carries TRBV7-2 and TRBJ1-2, with D tentatively TRBD1 (6 bases). V lost 0 bases, J lost 7 bases, and 9 bases lay in between. Germline loops: CDR1 SGHTA, CDR2 FQGNSA. This CDR3 spans 13 amino acids.

A few counts support this clone. The V gene is TRBV2, the J gene TRBJ2-2; D may be TRBD2 (7 bases). CDR3 length equals 14 residues. V lost 6 bases and J 3 bases, leaving 11 bases between the germline ends. The germline CDR1 and CDR2 sequences are SNHLY and FYNNEI. CDR3 residues: CASSKGGYTGELFF. In DNA, the CDR3 is TGTGCCAGCAGCAAGGGGGGGTACACCGGGGAGCTGTTTTTT. Filled out from reference TRBV2 and TRBJ2-2, the complete variable domain reads EPEVTQTPSHQVTQMGQEVILRCVPISNHLYFYWYRQILGQKVEFLVSFYNNEISEKSEIFDDQFSVERPDGSNFTLKIRSTKLEDSAMYFCASSKGGYTGELFFGEGSRLTVL.

The rearrangement joins TRBV2 to TRBJ2-5; TRBD2 agrees at 7 bases. The germline CDR1 and CDR2 sequences are SNHLY and FYNNEI. The CDR3 length is 13 residues. After removal of 5 bases from V and 5 bases from J, the junction contained 5 bases not matched to a gene. DNA of the CDR3: TGTGCCAGCAGTTGGGGGGAGGGGGAGACCCAGTACTTC. Translating gives CASSWGEGETQYF.

This clone came up once. The gene calls are TRBV2 and TRBJ2-3; 11 bases map to TRBD2. V shed 4 bases, J shed 2 bases, and the junction held 14 bases outside the gene matches. The CDR3 has 19 amino acids. Per germline, CDR1 SNHLY and CDR2 FYNNEI. CDR3 DNA: TGTGCCAGCAGTGTTAAGGTAGCGGGAGGGACGTTCGACACAGATACGCAGTATTTT. Protein sequence: CASSVKVAGGTFDTDTQYF.

The V gene is TRBV7-2, the J gene TRBJ1-2; D unresolved. CDR3 length: 14 amino acids. CDR1 and CDR2 from the germline V gene are SGHTA and FQGNSA. V was clipped by 1 base and J by 5 bases, with 11 bases between them. The CDR3 DNA is TGTGCCAGCAGCTTAGGTCCAGCTGGGTATGGCTACACCTTC. The encoded protein is CASSLGPAGYGYTF.

V is TRBV7-2 and J is TRBJ2-5; the match to TRBD1 covers 9 bases. CDR1 and CDR2 from the germline V gene are SGHTA and FQGNSA. This CDR3 contains 15 residues. V lost 3 bases and J lost 2; bases outside the gene matches: 4. The CDR3 sequence: CASSFYRGRQETQYF. CDR3 in DNA: TGTGCCAGCAGCTTTTACAGGGGGCGGCAAGAGACCCAGTACTTC.

The chain uses TRBV19 and TRBJ1-2, with 7 bases that match TRBD1. J lost 8 bases, V lost 3 bases, and 27 bases had no gene match. The V gene's germline CDR1 is LNHDA and CDR2 SQIVND (reference sequence). This CDR3 spans 20 amino acids. For the CDR3, the DNA is TGTGCCAGTAGTATCCCCCCACCCGGGTCAAGGGGGCCCCCCGGGAAGGGCTACACCTTC. It yields the protein CASSIPPPGSRGPPGKGYTF.

The chain is built from TRBV9 and TRBJ2-2, with D possibly being TRBD1 or TRBD2 (6 bases each). The V gene's germline CDR1 is SGDLS and CDR2 YYNGEE. The length of the CDR3 is 16 residues. The V end was cut by 4 bases, the J end by 4 bases, with 17 bases between. CDR3 region: CASSPRRGAGTGELFF. DNA for the CDR3: TGTGCCAGCAGCCCCAGGAGGGGGGCCGGCACCGGGGAGCTGTTTTTT.

V and J are TRBV29-1 and TRBJ1-5, with D possibly being TRBD1 (6 bases). Germline CDR1 SQVTM, CDR2 ANQGSEA. The CDR3 extends over 11 amino acids. V lost 4 bases, J lost 13 bases, and 14 bases lay in between. CDR3 DNA: TGCAGCGTTGGGGTGTACGGGACACAGCATTTT. Amino acid sequence: CSVGVYGTQHF.

The chain employs TRBV19 and TRBJ2-1; TRBD2 matches 10 bases. V dropped 7 bases and J dropped 5; count of bases not matched to a gene: 11. The germline V gene has CDR1 LNHDA and CDR2 SQIVND (reference sequence). This CDR3 contains 16 residues. CDR3: CASTPNPAGGDNEQFF. The CDR3 DNA is TGTGCCAGTACCCCGAACCCAGCGGGAGGGGACAATGAGCAGTTCTTC.

In nucleotides, the CDR3 is TGTGCCAGTAGTTCACGGACAGGGGGCGCGTACAATGAGCAGTTCTTC. It codes for CASSSRTGGAYNEQFF. The J gene is TRBJ2-1, the V gene TRBV19; 11 bases align to TRBD1. J lost 4 bases, V lost 5 bases, and 7 bases had no gene match. CDR1 is LNHDA, CDR2 SQIVND, per germline (reference sequence). The CDR3 consists of 16 residues.

This clone was detected many times. V gene TRBV30 combines with J gene TRBJ2-5, with TRBD2 matching over 7 bases. Trimming took 3 bases from V and 2 from J; bases not matched to a gene: 12. The CDR3 contains 16 residues. Germline assignment: CDR1 GTSNPN and CDR2 SVGIG (reference sequence). The CDR3 loop reads CAWRARGAGLQETQYF. The CDR3 coding sequence is TGTGCCTGGAGGGCCCGTGGGGCGGGACTACAAGAGACCCAGTACTTC.

This clone turned up a few times. V and J are TRBV5-1 and TRBJ2-3; D may be TRBD2 (6 bases). Trimming took off 0 bases at V and 0 bases at J, with 8 bases between the two ends. This CDR3 is built from 15 residues. Germline lookup yields CDR1 SGHRS and CDR2 YFSETQ. CDR3 residues: CASSLDGTSTDTQYF. CDR3 in DNA: TGCGCCAGCAGCTTGGACGGGACTAGCACAGATACGCAGTATTTT.

The genes are TRBV9 and TRBJ2-1, with unresolved D. Germline CDR1 SGDLS, CDR2 YYNGEE. V was pared by 3 bases and J by 4 bases, with 11 bases between. This CDR3 has 14 residues. DNA for the CDR3: TGTGCCAGCAGCGGGTCAAGTAATTACAATGAGCAGTTCTTC. Its translation: CASSGSSNYNEQFF.

This chain connects TRBV11-2 to TRBJ2-7; 12 nucleotides agree with TRBD2. V lost 5 bases and J lost 0; bases outside the gene matches: 8. Germline assignment: CDR1 SGHAT and CDR2 FQNNGV. The CDR3 is 17 residues long. CDR3 sequence reads: CASSQGTSGFSSYEQYF. The CDR3 bases are TGTGCCAGCAGCCAAGGGACTAGCGGGTTCAGCTCCTACGAGCAGTACTTC.

V is TRBV7-7 and J is TRBJ2-1; the D gene is possibly TRBD2 (6 bases). Trimming took 4 bases from V and 9 from J, leaving 13 bases between them. Looked up from germline, CDR1 is SSHAT and CDR2 is FNYEAQ (reference sequence). This CDR3 region has 13 residues. The CDR3 loop is CASSSATRLEQFF. As DNA, the CDR3 is TGTGCCAGCAGCTCGGCGACTAGGCTTGAGCAGTTCTTC. The entire variable domain, with the rest obtained from reference TRBV7-7 and TRBJ2-1, is as follows: GAGVSQSPRYKVTKRGQDVTLRCDPISSHATLYWYQQALGQGPEFLTYFNYEAQPDKSGLPSDRFSAERPEGSISTLTIQRTEQRDSAMYRCASSSATRLEQFFGPGTRLTVL.

The rearrangement uses TRBV6-9 and TRBJ1-5; no definite D call. The CDR3 runs 14 residues. With 3 bases removed from V and 6 bases from J, the gap between germline ends came to 12 bases. Germline-derived CDR1 and CDR2 are MNHGY and SVAAGI. CDR3 sequence (DNA): TGTGCCAGCAGTTACGAGAGCTTTAGTCAGCCCCAGCATTTT. It encodes CASSYESFSQPQHF.

The rearrangement joins TRBV5-8 to TRBJ1-5, with a possible D match to TRBD1 (5 bases). The CDR3 consists of 14 residues. Germline CDR1 is SGHTS and CDR2 is YDEGEE. The V and J ends lost 0 bases and 7 bases respectively, with 11 bases between them. The CDR3 DNA is TGTGCCAGCAGCTTGGTAGGGGACGGGCAGCCCCAGCATTTT. Protein product: CASSLVGDGQPQHF.

This clone was counted many times. J is TRBJ2-1 and V is TRBV2, with 9 bases fitting TRBD1. Germline trimming cut 5 bases from V and 3 bases from J; bases unmatched to any gene: 5. Germline CDR1 reads SNHLY; CDR2 reads FYNNEI. This CDR3 comprises 15 residues. CDR3 sequence reads: CASSPDRGYYNEQFF. The CDR3 DNA reads TGTGCCAGCAGTCCAGACAGGGGGTACTACAATGAGCAGTTCTTC.

The chain's CDR3 is CASSSYSYEQYF. The CDR3 region has the DNA TGTGCCAGCAGCTCCTACAGCTACGAGCAGTACTTC. The chain is built from TRBV5-5 and TRBJ2-7; D is unresolved. CDR1 is SGHKS and CDR2 is YYEKEE in the germline V gene (reference sequence). Trimming took 3 bases from V and 3 from J, leaving 7 bases between them. The CDR3 has 12 residues. Full variable domain (remainder filled in from reference TRBV5-5 and TRBJ2-7): DAGVTQSPTHLIKTRGQQVTLRCSPISGHKSVSWYQQVLGQGPQFIFQYYEKEERGRGNFPDRFSARQFPNYSSELNVNALLLGDSALYLCASSSYSYEQYFGPGTRLTVT.